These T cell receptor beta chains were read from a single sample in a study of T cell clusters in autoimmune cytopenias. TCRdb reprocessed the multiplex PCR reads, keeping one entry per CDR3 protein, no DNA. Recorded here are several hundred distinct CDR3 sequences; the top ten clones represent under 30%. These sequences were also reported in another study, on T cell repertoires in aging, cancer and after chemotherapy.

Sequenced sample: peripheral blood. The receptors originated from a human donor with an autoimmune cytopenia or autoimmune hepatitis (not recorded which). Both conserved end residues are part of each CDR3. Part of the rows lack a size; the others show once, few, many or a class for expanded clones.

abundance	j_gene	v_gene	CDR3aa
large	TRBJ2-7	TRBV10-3	CAISAWTGPSYEQYF
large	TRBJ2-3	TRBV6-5	CASGETTDTQYF
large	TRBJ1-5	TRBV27	CASSSSGTGGGQPQHF
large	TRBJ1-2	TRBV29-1	CSVDPGVGYTF
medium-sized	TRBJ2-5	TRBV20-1	CSARGADRVGETQYF
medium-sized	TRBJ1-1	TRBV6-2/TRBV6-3	CASSYLPGQGTGSTEAFF
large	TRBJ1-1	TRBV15	CATSREADGAEAFF
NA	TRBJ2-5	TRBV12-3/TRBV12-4	CASSLARWTASYNEQFF
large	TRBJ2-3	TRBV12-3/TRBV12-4	CASSLAGVPPDTQYF
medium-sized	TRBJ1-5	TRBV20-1	CSARNQEMGNQPQHF
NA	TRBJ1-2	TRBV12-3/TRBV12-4	CASSSSLGGSRHNYGYTF
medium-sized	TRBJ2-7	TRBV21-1	CASRTSRYEQYF
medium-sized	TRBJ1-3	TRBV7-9	CASSPDNSGNTIYF
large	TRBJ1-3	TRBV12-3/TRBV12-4	CASSFRVFLGQPKDGNTIYF
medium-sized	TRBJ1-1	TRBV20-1	CSARPGTGPMNTEAFF
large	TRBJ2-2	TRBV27	CASSRKAGGPAGELFF
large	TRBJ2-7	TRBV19	CASSIKGGGGERGEQYF
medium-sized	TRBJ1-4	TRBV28	CASSSGGQQNEKLFF
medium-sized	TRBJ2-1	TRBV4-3	CASSPTGTSGPPEQFF
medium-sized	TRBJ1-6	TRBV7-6	CASSLVVGQNSPLHF
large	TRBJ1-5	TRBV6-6	CASSYSAGSNQPQHF
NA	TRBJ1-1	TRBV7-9	CASSFPPQAVDTEAFF